The 9 T cell receptor beta chains given below trace back to one sample, sequenced in a study of post-analysis software for immune sequencing data. Notes on the study in general: TRBV5-6, TRBV5-1 and TRBV20-1 were among 4 or 5 TRBV segments more frequent in patients than controls.

Sequencing libraries made from TCR beta cDNA carried unique molecular identifiers. TCRdb used MiXCR to reprocess the PCR reads, holding one entry per CDR3 protein. Of about 820,000 distinct CDR3 sequences in the sample, approximately 53% were seen once. These receptors lack a known antigen. The sequenced sample was blood. The origin of the receptors is a girl aged 5 to 17 with multiple sclerosis.

CDR3 DNA sequence: TGTGCCAGCAGCCAAGATCTAGTCCATGAGCAGTTCTTC. This sequence encodes CASSQDLVHEQFF. The V and J genes are TRBV3-1 and TRBJ2-1, with unresolved D. Germline values: CDR1 LGHDT, CDR2 YNNKEL (reference sequence). CDR3 length: 13 residues. V lost 0 bases and J lost 8, with 8 bases in between.

This clonotype was observed a single time. This chain joins TRBV28 and TRBJ2-1; 10 nucleotides align to TRBD2. Germline CDR1 reads MDHEN; CDR2 reads SYDVKM. The CDR3 length is 14 residues. Losses at the gene ends were 6 bases for V and 8 bases for J; bases not matched to a gene: 7. The CDR3 spells CASSPSGGSDEQFF. The CDR3 DNA reads TGTGCCAGCAGCCCTAGCGGGGGTTCGGATGAGCAGTTCTTC.

The genes are TRBV10-3 and TRBJ2-3; unclear D gene. This CDR3 comprises 14 residues. Between the trimmed V and J ends, which lost 4 bases and 7 bases, there was a span of 15 bases. Per germline, CDR1 ENHRY and CDR2 SYGVKD. The CDR3 loop reads CAISGKGDINTQYF. DNA for the CDR3: TGTGCCATCAGTGGGAAAGGCGACATTAATACGCAGTATTTT.

This clonotype was seen once. This rearrangement joins TRBV29-1 to TRBJ2-6; D not certain. This CDR3 region has 12 residues. V gave up 7 bases and J gave up 1 base, with 5 bases separating them. Germline V gene data show CDR1 as SQVTM and CDR2 as ANQGSEA. Written as DNA, the CDR3 is TGCAGCGCCGGATCTGGGGCCAACGTCCTGACTTTC. This sequence encodes CSAGSGANVLTF.

The V call is TRBV6-5, the J call TRBJ2-1, with a tentative D call TRBD2 (6 bases). The last part of the DNA fits TRBJ2-7 better; the J call may be wrong. Germline V gene lookup returns CDR1 MNHEY and CDR2 SVGAGI. The CDR3 length is 14 residues. The CDR3 DNA is TGTGCCAGCAGTTACTCGGCACTAGGAGGGGAGCAGTACTTC. This translates into CASSYSALGGEQYF.

This chain uses TRBV5-5 with TRBJ2-1; weak D call: TRBD2 (5 bases). CDR3 length: 13 amino acids. Trimming took off 1 base at V and 15 bases at J, with 17 bases between the two ends. Looked up from germline, CDR1 is SGHKS and CDR2 is YYEKEE (reference sequence). CDR3 nucleotide sequence: TGTGCCAGCAGCTTGCTGAATCTGAGGGAGTGGTTCTTC. Protein: CASSLLNLREWFF.

The chain couples TRBV7-8 to TRBJ2-7, with 7 nucleotides matching TRBD1. Germline trimming cut 8 bases from V and 9 bases from J; bases unmatched to any gene: 16. The germline CDR1 and CDR2 sequences are SGHVS and FQNEAQ. This CDR3 is 14 amino acids long. The CDR3 DNA follows: TGTGCCAGCGGGAACAGGGGTACCGGCTCGGGGCAGTACTTC. Protein sequence: CASGNRGTGSGQYF. The full variable domain, in which reference TRBV7-8 and TRBJ2-7 provide the parts outside the CDR3, is GAGVSQSPRYKVAKRGQDVALRCDPISGHVSLFWYQQALGQGPEFLTYFQNEAQLDKSGLPSDRFFAERPEGSVSTLKIQRTQQEDSAVYLCASGNRGTGSGQYFGPGTRLTVT.

A few counts support this clonotype. This sequence joins TRBV11-2 and TRBJ2-7; tentative D call: TRBD2 (5 bases). Trimming cost V 8 bases and J 6 bases, with 23 bases left between them. This CDR3 is built from 15 residues. Germline V gives CDR1 SGHAT, CDR2 FQNNGV. The CDR3, as DNA: TGTGCCAGCCTCCGAGGCCAAGACCGCGCGGGCGAGCAGTACTTC. Translated: CASLRGQDRAGEQYF.

The sample holds a few counts of this clonotype. The chain is built from TRBV15 and TRBJ1-1, with D perhaps TRBD1 (6 bases). CDR1 is LNHNV, CDR2 YYDKDF, per germline (reference sequence). This CDR3 is built from 13 residues. Between the trimmed V and J ends, which lost 5 bases and 8 bases, there was a span of 15 bases. The CDR3 DNA sequence: TGTGCCACCAGCGGATATTACGACAGGGAAGCTTTCTTT. Its protein is CATSGYYDREAFF.